The next 32 T cell receptor beta chains were all read from a single sample in a study of T cells in narcolepsy. The protocol was immunoSEQ multiplex PCR, while the TCRdb copy is restricted to in-frame clones and leaves out a portion. The data hold tens of thousands of clones, with roughly 88% observed a single time. Sequenced sample: CD45RA- memory CD4+ T cells from PBMCs. These receptors were taken from a human donor with narcolepsy.

The CDR3 DNA reads as TGTGCCATCAGTGAGTCCCCGGGACAGGGGTCGGGCAATCAGCCCCAGCATTTT. Translating gives CAISESPGQGSGNQPQHF. V is TRBV10-3 and J is TRBJ1-5; 10 bases line up with TRBD1. The CDR3 has 18 amino acids. Germline values: CDR1 ENHRY, CDR2 SYGVKD. V lost 0 bases to trimming and J lost 2 bases; unmatched junction nucleotides: 7.

The gene calls are TRBV5-5 and TRBJ1-2; 11 bases are shared with TRBD1. With 4 bases clipped from V and 3 bases from J, the junction kept 5 bases outside the gene matches. CDR3 size: 15 residues. Germline V gene data show CDR1 as SGHKS and CDR2 as YYEKEE (reference sequence). The CDR3 DNA is TGTGCCAGCAGCGCGGACAGGGGGCTCGACTATGGCTACACCTTC. This encodes CASSADRGLDYGYTF.

The rearrangement links TRBV21-1 to TRBJ1-6. TRBV21-1 is a documented pseudogene. This CDR3 has 16 residues. The CDR3 spells CASSPSGGHYNSPLHF. The DNA for the CDR3 is TGTGCCAGCAGCCCCTCGGGGGGGCACTATAATTCACCCCTCCACTTT.

This clone was seen once. V usage is TRBV5-1 and J usage is TRBJ2-1, with TRBD2 identical over 14 bases. Unmatched junction bases numbered 1, after V lost 3 bases and J lost 5 bases. Germline loops: CDR1 SGHRS, CDR2 YFSETQ. This CDR3 is built from 15 residues. The CDR3 DNA follows: TGCGCCAGCAGCTCGGGACTAGCGGGGGACAATGAGCAGTTCTTC. Protein: CASSSGLAGDNEQFF.

The chain combines TRBV28 with TRBJ2-3; a weak D match, TRBD2 (5 bases). V gave up 6 bases and J gave up 0 bases, with 7 bases separating them. This CDR3 spans 13 amino acids. Germline V gene lookup returns CDR1 MDHEN and CDR2 SYDVKM. CDR3 loop: CASRRTSTDTQYF. CDR3 DNA sequence: TGTGCCAGCAGACGGACTAGCACAGATACGCAGTATTTT.

The chain uses TRBV7-2 and TRBJ2-2; 11 positions agree with TRBD2. With 4 bases clipped from V and 3 bases from J, the junction kept 1 base outside the gene matches. The CDR3 is made up of 15 amino acids. The germline V gene encodes CDR1 SGHTA and CDR2 FQGNSA. As DNA, the CDR3 is TGTGCCAGCAGCTCTAGCGGGGGGTACACCGGGGAGCTGTTTTTT. This gives the protein CASSSSGGYTGELFF.

Note on this clone: The junction departs from the called germline gene at one end, perhaps through a read error. J is TRBJ1-2 and V is TRBV6-6; D is unresolved. Per the germline V gene, CDR1 is MNHNY and CDR2 is SVGAGI (reference sequence). The CDR3 contains 11 residues. The CDR3 DNA is TGTGCCACCAGTAGGGATTGGGGCTACACCTTC. Protein sequence: CATSRDWGYTF.

DNA for the CDR3: TGTGCCAGCAGACGGTCGAACAGGGGAGGCTACGAGCAGTACTTC. It codes for CASRRSNRGGYEQYF. The V call is TRBV6-6, the J call TRBJ2-7; a possible D gene is TRBD1 (7 bases). CDR1 and CDR2 from the germline V gene are MNHNY and SVGAGI (reference sequence). Trimming took off 6 bases at V and 3 bases at J, with 18 bases between the two ends. CDR3 size: 15 residues.

The V call is TRBV25-1, the J call TRBJ1-2, with D uncertain. CDR3 length: 13 amino acids. Germline V gives CDR1 MGHDK, CDR2 SYGVNS. Trimming left V 4 bases short and J 1 base short, with 7 bases between. The CDR3 spells CASSGKLNYGYTF. The DNA of the CDR3 is TGTGCCAGCAGTGGAAAGCTTAACTATGGCTACACCTTC.

CDR3 residues: CAWSVSRGDYGYTF. CDR3 DNA: TGTGCCTGGAGTGTATCCCGCGGAGACTATGGCTACACCTTC. The V gene is TRBV30, the J gene TRBJ1-2; D is uncertain. Germline assignment: CDR1 GTSNPN and CDR2 SVGIG (reference sequence). V was cut by 0 bases and J by 3 bases, with 11 bases left in between. The CDR3 is made up of 14 amino acids. Supplemented by reference TRBV30 and TRBJ1-2, the full variable domain reads SQTIHQWPATLVQPVGSPLSLECTVEGTSNPNLYWYRQAAGRGLQLLFYSVGIGQISSEVPQNLSASRPQDRQFILSSKKLLLSDSGFYLCAWSVSRGDYGYTFGSGTRLTVV.

In this sample, this clone turned up once. V usage is TRBV19 and J usage is TRBJ2-2; a possible D gene is TRBD2 (5 bases). This CDR3 contains 15 residues. The germline CDR1 and CDR2 sequences are LNHDA and SQIVND (reference sequence). V was clipped by 6 bases and J by 5 bases, with 16 bases between them. The CDR3 protein is CASSRGSLGTGELFF. CDR3 coding DNA: TGTGCCAGTAGCCGGGGTTCCCTCGGAACCGGGGAGCTGTTTTTT.

V is TRBV9 and J is TRBJ2-3; D assignment may be TRBD1 or TRBD2 (5 bases each). Germline values: CDR1 SGDLS, CDR2 YYNGEE. V shed 5 bases and J shed 1 base, with 11 bases lying between them. This CDR3 comprises 14 residues. The DNA for the CDR3 is TGTGCCAGCAGTTTCCTGGGGGGCACAGATACGCAGTATTTT. It encodes CASSFLGGTDTQYF.

This clone was recorded a few times. The chain carries TRBV5-1 and TRBJ1-4; D is uncertain. V was shortened by 0 bases and J by 10 bases, with 13 bases between the two germline ends. The CDR3 covers 14 residues. Germline CDR1 and CDR2: SGHRS and YFSETQ. The chain's CDR3 is CASSLDSPRGKLFF. In DNA form, the CDR3 reads TGCGCCAGCAGCTTGGACTCCCCTCGCGGAAAACTGTTTTTT.

The V call is TRBV19, the J call TRBJ1-2; 7 bases are a match to TRBD1. Germline CDR1 LNHDA, CDR2 SQIVND (reference sequence). V dropped 7 bases and J dropped 6; count of bases not matched to a gene: 11. This CDR3 has 14 amino acids. CDR3 protein: CASTRDREPHGYTF. CDR3 nucleotides: TGTGCCAGTACCCGCGACAGGGAACCCCATGGCTACACCTTC.

The chain joins TRBV28 to TRBJ1-2, with a tentative D call TRBD1 (6 bases). Germline CDR1 MDHEN, CDR2 SYDVKM. V was shortened by 4 bases and J by 7 bases, with 19 bases between the two germline ends. This CDR3 is built from 15 residues. CDR3 nucleotide sequence: TGTGCCAGCAGTTCACCCGGGACGGGGGCTCCTGGCTACACCTTC. Translated: CASSSPGTGAPGYTF.

V is TRBV11-2 and J is TRBJ2-5; 8 bases map to TRBD1. The germline V gene encodes CDR1 SGHAT and CDR2 FQNNGV. V lost 5 bases to trimming and J lost 2 bases; unmatched junction nucleotides: 4. The CDR3 runs 14 residues. CDR3 in amino acids: CASSPGQGQETQYF. In nucleotides, the CDR3 is TGTGCCAGCAGCCCCGGACAGGGTCAAGAGACCCAGTACTTC. Based on the CDR3 plus reference TRBV11-2 and TRBJ2-5, the full variable domain is EAGVAQSPRYKIIEKRQSVAFWCNPISGHATLYWYQQILGQGPKLLIQFQNNGVVDDSQLPKDRFSAERLKGVDSTLKIQPAKLEDSAVYLCASSPGQGQETQYFGPGTRLLVL.

V gene TRBV2 combines with J gene TRBJ2-5; 10 nucleotides line up with TRBD1. Near its end, the DNA agrees better with TRBJ2-7, so the J call may be wrong. Looked up from germline, CDR1 is SNHLY and CDR2 is FYNNEI. The CDR3 runs to 13 residues. The CDR3 sequence is CASGGQGNYEQYF. The CDR3 DNA is TGTGCCAGCGGGGGACAGGGGAACTACGAGCAGTACTTC.

This clone showed up just once. This chain connects TRBV9 to TRBJ2-1; weak D call: TRBD1 (6 bases). Germline CDR1 reads SGDLS; CDR2 reads YYNGEE. The length of the CDR3 is 16 residues. Between the trimmed V and J ends, which lost 4 bases and 3 bases, there was a span of 17 bases. The CDR3 sequence: CASSPPTGIFYNEQFF. CDR3 DNA: TGTGCCAGCAGCCCCCCGACAGGTATCTTCTACAATGAGCAGTTCTTC.

The J gene is TRBJ2-3, the V gene TRBV5-4; D perhaps matches TRBD2 (6 bases). Germline CDR1 and CDR2: SGHNT and YYREEE (reference sequence). V shed 2 bases and J shed 1 base, with 11 bases lying between them. The CDR3 is 15 residues long. The CDR3 region has the DNA TGTGCCAGCAGCTTTCGAGGAGGGGGCACAGATACGCAGTATTTT. Residues: CASSFRGGGTDTQYF.

J is TRBJ2-2 and V is TRBV6-6; 10 positions match TRBD2. V trimming: 2 bases; J trimming: 8 bases; junction bases outside the gene matches: 8. Germline assignment: CDR1 MNHNY and CDR2 SVGAGI (reference sequence). The CDR3 covers 16 residues. The CDR3 loop is CASSYKASGGRGELFF. The CDR3 region has the DNA TGTGCCAGCAGTTACAAGGCTAGCGGGGGAAGGGGGGAGCTGTTTTTT.

This clone was counted a single time. The chain has TRBV7-2 and TRBJ1-1, with TRBD1 matching 8 bases. Germline values: CDR1 SGHTA, CDR2 FQGNSA. CDR3 size: 14 residues. V shed 4 bases, J shed 3 bases, and the junction held 4 bases outside the gene matches. CDR3 amino acids: CASSSQTGDTEAFF. The CDR3 DNA reads TGTGCCAGCAGCTCACAGACAGGGGACACTGAAGCTTTCTTT.

The rearrangement uses TRBV11-1 and TRBJ2-5, with 10 positions matching TRBD1. CDR3 length equals 14 residues. Trimming cost V 5 bases and J 3 bases; bases outside gene matches: 3. Germline values: CDR1 SGHAT, CDR2 FQDESV (reference sequence). The CDR3 is CASSQGTGEETQYF. The CDR3 DNA reads TGTGCCAGCAGCCAAGGGACAGGGGAAGAGACCCAGTACTTC.

This chain uses TRBV9 with TRBJ1-2; D unresolved. The CDR3 is made up of 16 amino acids. Germline V gene lookup returns CDR1 SGDLS and CDR2 YYNGEE. Between the trimmed V and J ends, which lost 0 bases and 1 base, there was a span of 13 bases. The CDR3 DNA follows: TGTGCCAGCAGCGTAGGGGATTGGGCTGGTAACTATGGCTACACCTTC. It specifies CASSVGDWAGNYGYTF.

This chain uses TRBV7-2 with TRBJ2-5, with D tentatively TRBD1 or TRBD2 (6 bases each). The CDR3 is 15 residues long. From germline, CDR1 is SGHTA and CDR2 FQGNSA. The V end lost 5 bases, the J end lost 1 base, and 14 bases lay between the germline ends. The CDR3 sequence: CASSRRTAGQETQYF. The CDR3 region has the DNA TGTGCCAGCAGCCGTCGGACAGCGGGCCAAGAGACCCAGTACTTC.

The J gene is TRBJ1-1, the V gene TRBV7-9; possible D gene TRBD1, 5 bases. Per the germline V gene, CDR1 is SEHNR and CDR2 is FQNEAQ (reference sequence). V was pared by 0 bases and J by 6 bases, with 8 bases between. The CDR3 runs to 13 residues. CDR3 nucleotides: TGTGCCAGCAGCTTAGCAGGGACCCCTGAAGCTTTCTTT. Its protein product is CASSLAGTPEAFF.

The gene calls are TRBV7-9 and TRBJ1-5, with D possibly TRBD1 on 5 matching bases. Between the trimmed V and J ends, which lost 5 bases and 8 bases, there was a span of 16 bases. This CDR3 has 14 amino acids. Germline CDR1 and CDR2: SEHNR and FQNEAQ (reference sequence). The DNA of the CDR3 is TGTGCCAGCAGCCAATGGGAACAGGAGAAGCCCCAGCATTTT. Translating it yields CASSQWEQEKPQHF.

The V call is TRBV7-2, the J call TRBJ1-1; unclear D gene. The V gene's germline CDR1 is SGHTA and CDR2 FQGNSA. The CDR3 is 14 residues long. The germline V and J ends were trimmed by 1 base and 5 bases, with 11 bases remaining between them. The CDR3 protein is CASSLGGIRTEAFF. The CDR3 nucleotides are TGTGCCAGCAGCTTAGGAGGGATCCGTACTGAAGCTTTCTTT.

The chain links TRBV2 to TRBJ1-1; maybe TRBD1 (5 bases). CDR3 size: 14 residues. The V gene lost 4 bases and the J gene lost 2 bases, with 11 bases spanning the gap. CDR1 SNHLY and CDR2 FYNNEI come from the germline V gene. The CDR3 DNA follows: TGTGCCAGCAGTGCAGGTAGGGGAAACACTGAAGCTTTCTTT. Its protein product is CASSAGRGNTEAFF.

V and J are TRBV7-2 and TRBJ1-1, with TRBD1 matching 9 bases. CDR1 and CDR2 from the germline V gene are SGHTA and FQGNSA. This CDR3 has 16 residues. V gave up 6 bases and J gave up 1 base; unmatched junction bases: 9. The CDR3 sequence is CASSLRTGVGNTEAFF. The CDR3 bases are TGTGCCAGCAGTTTGCGGACAGGGGTGGGGAACACTGAAGCTTTCTTT.

The chain joins TRBV5-4 to TRBJ2-7; D is perhaps TRBD1 (6 bases). Trimming pared 4 bases from V and 1 base from J, leaving 9 bases between. Germline V CDR1 and CDR2: SGHNT, YYREEE (reference sequence). This CDR3 is 13 amino acids long. The CDR3 reads CASSRTDSYEQYF. In DNA form, the CDR3 reads TGTGCCAGCAGCCGGACAGATTCCTACGAGCAGTACTTC.

CDR3 residues: CASSRGVSADTQYF. In DNA, the CDR3 is TGTGCCAGCAGCCGCGGGGTCTCCGCAGATACGCAGTATTTT. The chain recombines TRBV13 with TRBJ2-3; tentative D call: TRBD2 (6 bases). The V end lost 5 bases, the J end lost 4 bases, and 13 bases lay between the germline ends. The CDR3 runs to 14 residues. Germline V CDR1 and CDR2: PRHDT, FYEKMQ (reference sequence).

The CDR3 DNA reads TGTGCCAGCAGCCAAATTATTGAAGCTTTCTTT. Translated, it gives CASSQIIEAFF. This chain joins TRBV6-6 and TRBJ1-1, with D unresolved. There are 11 residues in the CDR3. V was cut by 6 bases and J by 7 bases, with 9 bases left in between. Germline-derived CDR1 and CDR2 are MNHNY and SVGAGI (reference sequence).